Below, 11 T cell receptor beta chains from the same sample are listed, as sequenced in a study of shared clonotypes between healthy human individuals. Generated by immunoSEQ multiplex PCR, the TCRdb table keeps only in-frame clones and is missing some. This sample has around 700,000 clones, with around four fifths found just once. The sequencing input was memory CD4+ T cells sorted from blood. Noted subset: CD45RA-negative fraction. The receptors derive from a woman younger than 45 in good health.

V usage is TRBV7-2 and J usage is TRBJ1-2, with D uncertain. This CDR3 comprises 12 residues. V was cut by 4 bases and J by 5 bases, with 8 bases left in between. CDR1 and CDR2 from the germline V gene are SGHTA and FQGNSA. The CDR3 DNA sequence: TGTGCCAGCAGCTCTTCAGGTTATGGCTACACCTTC. Its protein is CASSSSGYGYTF.

The rearrangement uses TRBV5-5 and TRBJ2-5; the match to TRBD2 covers 10 bases. This CDR3 has 15 amino acids. Germline lookup yields CDR1 SGHKS and CDR2 YYEKEE (reference sequence). Trimming at V came to 2 bases and at J to 2 bases, leaving 3 bases not matched to a gene. The CDR3 reads CASSLLAGPQETQYF. The CDR3 bases are TGTGCCAGCAGCTTACTAGCGGGACCACAAGAGACCCAGTACTTC.

This clone was detected a few times. The chain joins TRBV7-9 to TRBJ2-3; D is ambiguous. Per the germline V gene, CDR1 is SEHNR and CDR2 is FQNEAQ (reference sequence). This CDR3 has 13 amino acids. V lost 5 bases to trimming and J lost 2 bases, with 8 bases between them. CDR3 nucleotide sequence: TGTGCCAGCAGCCAACAAACCACAGATACGCAGTATTTT. Translation gives CASSQQTTDTQYF.

A single count supports this clone. This chain connects TRBV7-2 to TRBJ1-3, with a possible D match to TRBD1 (5 bases). CDR1 and CDR2 (germline): SGHTA, FQGNSA. Trimming cost V 3 bases and J 4 bases, with 16 bases left between them. The CDR3 contains 16 residues. CDR3 region: CASSLRGVLGGNTIYF. CDR3 bases: TGTGCCAGCAGCTTGCGGGGCGTCCTCGGGGGAAACACCATATATTTT.

This chain joins TRBV6-5 and TRBJ1-5; D not resolved. With 0 bases removed from V and 5 bases from J, the gap between germline ends came to 5 bases. The germline V gene has CDR1 MNHEY and CDR2 SVGAGI. The CDR3 has 13 residues. The CDR3, as DNA: TGTGCCAGCAGTTACTCGTTGGATCAGCCCCAGCATTTT. It is translated as CASSYSLDQPQHF.

The rearrangement links TRBV30 to TRBJ2-2; D possibly uses TRBD1 or TRBD2 (5 bases each). The CDR3 is 15 residues long. With 8 bases removed from V and 8 bases from J, the gap between germline ends came to 24 bases. CDR1 is GTSNPN, CDR2 SVGIG, per germline (reference sequence). This chain's CDR3 is CARKETGTPGGELFF. CDR3 sequence (DNA): TGTGCCCGGAAAGAGACCGGGACCCCTGGAGGGGAGCTGTTTTTT.

The chain is built from TRBV7-6 and TRBJ2-3; D may be TRBD2 (6 bases). This CDR3 comprises 16 residues. The V gene lost 4 bases and the J gene lost 4 bases, with 18 bases spanning the gap. Looked up from germline, CDR1 is SGHVS and CDR2 is FNYEAQ. CDR3 nucleotides: TGTGCCAGCAGCTCGTTGAAGTGGGAGGATTCAGATACGCAGTATTTT. It yields the protein CASSSLKWEDSDTQYF. Full variable domain (outside the CDR3, taken from reference TRBV7-6 and TRBJ2-3): GAGVSQSPRYKVTKRGQDVALRCDPISGHVSLYWYRQALGQGPEFLTYFNYEAQQDKSGLPNDRFSAERPEGSISTLTIQRTEQRDSAMYRCASSSLKWEDSDTQYFGPGTRLTVL.

The rearrangement uses TRBV10-3 and TRBJ2-1; 13 bases line up with TRBD2. CDR1 and CDR2 (germline): ENHRY, SYGVKD. CDR3 length: 18 amino acids. V shed 9 bases, J shed 3 bases, and the junction held 14 bases outside the gene matches. This CDR3 is CAICDPGLAGAYYNEQFF. CDR3 nucleotides: TGTGCCATTTGCGACCCCGGACTAGCGGGGGCCTACTACAATGAGCAGTTCTTC.

The rearrangement links TRBV25-1 to TRBJ2-7, with D possibly TRBD2 on 5 matching bases. CDR3 length: 14 amino acids. V was pared by 0 bases and J by 7 bases, with 13 bases between. The germline gives CDR1 MGHDK, CDR2 SYGVNS. The CDR3: CASSEYPGWGEQYF. The CDR3, as DNA: TGTGCCAGCAGTGAATATCCGGGGTGGGGAGAGCAGTACTTC.

The chain combines TRBV5-1 with TRBJ1-1; D is ambiguous. The CDR3 is made up of 14 amino acids. Per the germline V gene, CDR1 is SGHRS and CDR2 is YFSETQ. Deletions cut 4 bases from V and 3 bases from J, with 13 bases between. CDR3 sequence reads: CASSRSDGYTEAFF. DNA for the CDR3: TGCGCCAGCAGCCGTTCAGACGGGTACACTGAAGCTTTCTTT.

CDR3 sequence: CASSSREKKVYEQYF. The CDR3 DNA reads as TGCGCCAGCTCCAGCCGGGAAAAGAAGGTCTACGAGCAGTACTTC. The rearrangement uses TRBV4-1 and TRBJ2-7; D is perhaps TRBD2 (5 bases). Trimming cost V 8 bases and J 3 bases, with 20 bases left between them. This CDR3 has 15 residues. Germline V CDR1 and CDR2: MGHRA, YSYEKL.